The 32 T cell receptor beta chains presented below share a single source sample, sequenced in a study of CXCR3-negative and CXCR3-positive naive CD8 T cells. Through 5' RACE with UMI labels, the TRB cDNA libraries were prepared. TCRdb re-analyzed the 5' RACE reads; it lists each CDR3 protein once, without DNA. In all, the sample yields roughly 41,000 distinct CDR3 sequences. The material sequenced was memory CD8+ T cells from blood. The receptors here all came from a human donor in good health. Some clones in this sample may be carry-over from other donors' samples.

The gene calls are TRBV29-1 and TRBJ2-7. Germline assignment: CDR1 SQVTM and CDR2 ANQGSEA. CDR3 size: 13 residues. CDR3: CSVPDRNTYEQYF.

Measured by frequency, this clonotype is medium-sized. The chain couples TRBV9 to TRBJ2-1; with no DNA, the TCRdb D assignment of TRBD1 cannot be verified. This CDR3 contains 19 residues. The germline gives CDR1 SGDLS, CDR2 YYNGEE. CDR3 sequence reads: CASSVSRDRGAGAENEQFF.

V gene TRBV29-1 combines with J gene TRBJ2-4. The CDR3 spans 15 residues. CDR1 SQVTM and CDR2 ANQGSEA come from the germline V gene. The CDR3 loop reads CSVEEVILAKNIQYF. Full variable domain (missing parts from reference TRBV29-1 and TRBJ2-4): SAVISQKPSRDICQRGTSLTIQCQVDSQVTMMFWYRQQPGQSLTLIATANQGSEATYESGFVIDKFPISRPNLTFSTLTVSNMSPEDSSIYLCSVEEVILAKNIQYFGAGTRLSVL.

The V and J genes are TRBV29-1 and TRBJ2-5; TCRdb reports TRBD1, a call that lacks DNA to check it against. This CDR3 has 14 residues. Germline CDR1 reads SQVTM; CDR2 reads ANQGSEA. The CDR3 loop reads CSVEPTGLAETQYF.

Judged by frequency, this clonotype is large. The rearrangement joins TRBV20-1 to TRBJ2-5; TCRdb designates TRBD1, a call that cannot be tested without DNA. CDR3 size: 14 residues. The germline CDR1 and CDR2 sequences are DFQATT and SNEGSKA (reference sequence). CDR3 sequence: CSARTGQSLETQYF.

The genes are TRBV4-3 and TRBJ2-3; TCRdb's D gene call, TRBD1, goes unchecked for lack of DNA. Germline loops: CDR1 LGHNA, CDR2 YSLEER. The CDR3 contains 15 residues. The CDR3 reads CASSQDGTGPDTQYF.

The J gene is TRBJ2-2, the V gene TRBV5-1; the TCRdb D gene call, TRBD1, has no DNA to confirm it. The CDR3 loop spans 15 amino acids. Germline assignment: CDR1 SGHRS and CDR2 YFSETQ. The CDR3 loop reads CASSLRTGDTGELFF. The full variable domain, with the rest looked up from reference TRBV5-1 and TRBJ2-2, is KAGVTQTPRYLIKTRGQQVTLSCSPISGHRSVSWYQQTPGQGLQFLFEYFSETQRNKGNFPGRFSGRQFSNSRSEMNVSTLELGDSALYLCASSLRTGDTGELFFGEGSRLTVL.

The chain carries TRBV29-1 and TRBJ2-5; no DNA is available, so the TRBD2 call from TCRdb remains unchecked. There are 13 residues in the CDR3. CDR1 SQVTM and CDR2 ANQGSEA come from the germline V gene. The CDR3 loop reads CSVSERGLETQYF.

The chain links TRBV10-2 to TRBJ1-4; TCRdb's D call of TRBD1 is untestable without DNA. Germline CDR1 and CDR2: WSHSY and SAAADI. The CDR3 loop spans 17 amino acids. CDR3: CASSEWFTGGVNEKLFF.

V usage is TRBV27 and J usage is TRBJ1-4. Germline V CDR1 and CDR2: MNHEY, SMNVEV (reference sequence). This CDR3 is built from 17 residues. The CDR3 sequence: CASSRLGTAGRGEKLFF.

The rearrangement uses TRBV29-1 and TRBJ2-1; no DNA is available, so the TRBD1 call from TCRdb remains unchecked. The germline V gene has CDR1 SQVTM and CDR2 ANQGSEA. The CDR3 is 12 amino acids. The CDR3 here is CSVLTAYNEQFF.

The genes are TRBV7-6 and TRBJ2-7. The CDR3 loop spans 15 amino acids. The germline CDR1 and CDR2 sequences are SGHVS and FNYEAQ. CDR3 region: CASSLGSDSSYEQYF.

The chain joins TRBV9 to TRBJ2-1; there is no DNA to check the TCRdb D call of TRBD1. CDR3 length equals 16 residues. CDR1 and CDR2 from the germline V gene are SGDLS and YYNGEE. This CDR3 reads CASTARGQPSYNEQFF.

The V and J genes are TRBV10-3 and TRBJ2-3; TCRdb indicates TRBD1, and absent DNA this call remains unverified. This CDR3 has 15 residues. Germline V lookup: CDR1 ENHRY, CDR2 SYGVKD. The chain's CDR3 is CATHRPGELTDTQYF.

The chain carries TRBV5-1 and TRBJ2-7; TCRdb returns TRBD1, unconfirmable since there is no DNA. CDR1 and CDR2 (germline): SGHRS, YFSETQ. The CDR3 covers 12 residues. CDR3 loop: CASSQGQREQYF.

The V gene is TRBV20-1, the J gene TRBJ1-2; the D call from TCRdb, TRBD1, cannot be confirmed without DNA. The CDR3 has 15 residues. In germline, CDR1 is DFQATT, CDR2 SNEGSKA (reference sequence). The CDR3 sequence: CSARGRGQQADGYTF.

This clonotype registers medium-sized by frequency. V and J are TRBV25-1 and TRBJ2-1; the TRBD2 assignment by TCRdb is unverifiable without DNA. Germline CDR1 is MGHDK and CDR2 is SYGVNS. This CDR3 has 16 amino acids. The CDR3 loop reads CASSDPPGGSYNEQFF.

V and J are TRBV9 and TRBJ2-5; the TCRdb D gene call, TRBD2, has no DNA to confirm it. CDR1 is SGDLS and CDR2 is YYNGEE in the germline V gene. The CDR3 has 16 amino acids. CDR3 amino acids: CASSVDLAGVQETQYF.

V gene TRBV7-9 combines with J gene TRBJ2-1; checking the TCRdb D call of TRBD2 is not possible without DNA. CDR3 size: 14 residues. Per germline, CDR1 SEHNR and CDR2 FQNEAQ (reference sequence). CDR3 sequence reads: CASSPPLGGNEQFF.

The CDR3 protein is CASSQEITGGAYNEQFF. The rearrangement uses TRBV4-2 and TRBJ2-1. The CDR3 extends over 17 amino acids. Germline assignment: CDR1 LGHNA and CDR2 YNFKEQ.

The V gene is TRBV6-2 or TRBV6-3, the J gene TRBJ1-5. The CDR3 length is 15 residues. In germline, CDR1 is MNHEY, CDR2 SVGEGT. The CDR3 sequence: CASNSPTTVNQPQHF.

The genes are TRBV20-1 and TRBJ2-3; TCRdb indicates TRBD2, and absent DNA this call remains unverified. This CDR3 comprises 18 residues. The germline V gene has CDR1 DFQATT and CDR2 SNEGSKA (reference sequence). CDR3 loop: CSARGYAGPYTVTDTQYF.

The rearrangement links TRBV7-9 to TRBJ1-4; TCRdb returns TRBD1, unconfirmable since there is no DNA. The length of the CDR3 is 15 residues. CDR1 and CDR2 (germline): SEHNR, FQNEAQ (reference sequence). The CDR3 spells CASSRQGKADEKLFF.

V and J are TRBV12-3 or TRBV12-4 and TRBJ1-5; absent DNA, TCRdb's TRBD1 call cannot be checked. The CDR3 runs 15 residues. CDR3 sequence: CASVIDRADHQPQHF.

The chain carries TRBV4-3 and TRBJ2-2; TCRdb's D call of TRBD1 is untestable without DNA. This CDR3 comprises 17 residues. Germline CDR1 LGHNA, CDR2 YSLEER. CDR3 in amino acids: CASSQGERGLNTGELFF.

The chain combines TRBV7-9 with TRBJ2-7; the TRBD1 assignment by TCRdb is unverifiable without DNA. CDR3 length equals 14 residues. The germline V gene has CDR1 SEHNR and CDR2 FQNEAQ (reference sequence). CDR3 loop: CASSYRDRVRKQYF.

Here the CDR3 reads CSVPGDSILGGSYEQYF. The chain has TRBV29-1 and TRBJ2-7; TCRdb's D gene call, TRBD1, goes unchecked for lack of DNA. The CDR3 sequence is 17 residues long. Per the germline V gene, CDR1 is SQVTM and CDR2 is ANQGSEA.

The J gene is TRBJ2-7, the V gene TRBV11-1. CDR1 SGHAT and CDR2 FQDESV come from the germline V gene (reference sequence). The CDR3 has 13 residues. CDR3 in amino acids: CASSLTDTYEQYF.

The V gene is TRBV27, the J gene TRBJ1-2; with no DNA, the TCRdb D assignment of TRBD1 cannot be verified. The CDR3 loop spans 14 amino acids. The germline CDR1 and CDR2 sequences are MNHEY and SMNVEV (reference sequence). The CDR3: CASSPGQEGSGYTF.

This CDR3 reads CASSMAFLYEQYF. This sequence joins TRBV19 and TRBJ2-7. The germline V gene encodes CDR1 LNHDA and CDR2 SQIVND (reference sequence). This CDR3 contains 13 residues.

The chain has TRBV29-1 and TRBJ2-7. Germline V gives CDR1 SQVTM, CDR2 ANQGSEA. The CDR3 consists of 12 residues. CDR3 protein: CSVESGTYEQYF.

This chain uses TRBV6-5 with TRBJ2-1. This CDR3 is built from 13 residues. CDR1 and CDR2 (germline): MNHEY, SVGAGI. This CDR3 is CASSTDNYNEQFF.